These 21 T cell receptor beta chains were sequenced from one sample in a study of CD8 T cells in ankylosing spondylitis. Using its own MiXCR run on the 5' RACE reads, TCRdb lists one record per CDR3 protein. The sample lists around 130,000 distinct CDR3 sequences; roughly an eighth were seen once. Sequenced material: blood, either unsorted or a sorted T cell fraction (not recorded which). The receptors were gathered from a female donor with ankylosing spondylitis or in good health (not recorded which).

In its sample, this clonotype was seen many times. The chain couples TRBV6-2 or TRBV6-3 to TRBJ1-2; no definite D call. The CDR3 sequence is 13 residues long. Trimming took 5 bases from V and 2 from J, leaving 9 bases between them. Germline values: CDR1 MNHEY, CDR2 SVGEGT. CDR3 residues: CASSPHINYGYTF. The CDR3 DNA reads TGTGCCAGCAGTCCGCATATCAACTATGGCTACACCTTC.

The sample holds many counts of this clonotype. V usage is TRBV29-1 and J usage is TRBJ1-2; TRBD1 agrees at 7 bases. Trimming at V came to 7 bases and at J to 4 bases, leaving 15 bases not matched to a gene. This CDR3 comprises 15 residues. CDR1 is SQVTM, CDR2 ANQGSEA, per germline. DNA for the CDR3: TGCAGCGCCTACTATTTCACCCGGGACAGCTATGGCTACACCTTC. Protein sequence: CSAYYFTRDSYGYTF.

This sequence joins TRBV5-6 and TRBJ2-1; D is perhaps TRBD1 or TRBD2 (5 bases each). The germline V gene encodes CDR1 SGHDT and CDR2 YYEEEE. This CDR3 contains 14 residues. The ends were cut back, 5 bases at V and 7 bases at J, with 16 bases in the middle. The CDR3 coding sequence is TGTGCCAGCAGTGCGAGGGGTTTAGGAAATGAGCAGTTCTTC. The encoded protein is CASSARGLGNEQFF.

This clonotype was found a few times. This chain joins TRBV20-1 and TRBJ2-7; 7 positions match TRBD1. The germline V gene has CDR1 DFQATT and CDR2 SNEGSKA (reference sequence). The ends lost 6 bases at V and 3 bases at J; junction bases unmatched: 20. The CDR3 loop spans 17 amino acids. In DNA form, the CDR3 reads TGCAGTGCCAAGCGTTTAATCACCCGGGACAGACTCTACGAGCAGTACTTC. This sequence encodes CSAKRLITRDRLYEQYF.

This clonotype appeared a few times. This chain joins TRBV2 and TRBJ2-1; D is uncertain. The CDR3 is made up of 14 amino acids. Germline CDR1 and CDR2: SNHLY and FYNNEI. Trimming took 2 bases from V and 3 from J, leaving 8 bases between them. CDR3 bases: TGTGCCAGCAGTGAAATCAGATACTACAATGAGCAGTTCTTC. Amino acids: CASSEIRYYNEQFF.

The rearrangement uses TRBV14 and TRBJ1-2, with D possibly matching TRBD1 (6 bases). The CDR3 contains 15 residues. Trimming shortened V by 6 bases and J by 0 bases, and 14 bases separated the two germline ends. Germline loops: CDR1 SGHDN, CDR2 FVKESK. CDR3 in amino acids: CASRPAGTTNYGYTF. CDR3 DNA: TGTGCCAGCAGGCCCGCCGGGACAACTAACTATGGCTACACCTTC.

This clonotype was detected many times. This chain links TRBV10-3 with TRBJ1-6; a possible D gene is TRBD1 (6 bases). This CDR3 has 14 amino acids. The V end lost 3 bases, the J end lost 7 bases, and 10 bases lay between the germline ends. Germline lookup yields CDR1 ENHRY and CDR2 SYGVKD. CDR3 sequence: CAISDGQLNSPLHF. The CDR3 region has the DNA TGTGCCATCAGTGATGGACAGTTGAATTCACCCCTCCACTTT.

This chain links TRBV5-1 with TRBJ2-1; 9 nucleotides line up with TRBD2. Trimming removed 1 base from V and 9 bases from J; junction bases left unmatched: 2. The CDR3 runs to 13 residues. The germline V gene has CDR1 SGHRS and CDR2 YFSETQ. DNA for the CDR3: TGCGCCAGCAGCTTGAGCGGGGGGCCTGAGCAGTTCTTC. Translating it yields CASSLSGGPEQFF.

This chain links TRBV6-2 or TRBV6-3 with TRBJ2-3, with 8 bases aligning to TRBD2. Per germline, CDR1 MNHEY and CDR2 SVGEGT. The J segment lost 4 bases and the V segment lost 7 bases, leaving 13 bases of the junction unmatched. CDR3 size: 16 residues. CDR3 in amino acids: CASTHIGTRGSDTQYF. The CDR3 nucleotides read TGTGCCAGCACCCATATCGGGACTAGAGGATCAGATACGCAGTATTTT.

In its sample, this clonotype was seen many times. This chain uses TRBV29-1 with TRBJ1-1, with 9 nucleotides matching TRBD1. The CDR3 sequence is 13 residues long. After removal of 8 bases from V and 3 bases from J, the junction contained 7 bases not matched to a gene. CDR1 SQVTM and CDR2 ANQGSEA come from the germline V gene. This CDR3 reads CSSDRGLDTEAFF. DNA of the CDR3: TGCAGCTCGGACAGGGGACTTGACACTGAAGCTTTCTTT.

This clonotype has a handful of counts. The chain has TRBV20-1 and TRBJ2-7; possibly TRBD1 or TRBD2 for D (6 bases each). This CDR3 is 15 amino acids long. CDR1 is DFQATT, CDR2 SNEGSKA, per germline (reference sequence). The germline V and J ends were trimmed by 1 base and 2 bases, with 15 bases remaining between them. CDR3 in DNA: TGCAGTGCTAGAGGGGGGGCGGGAATCCCCTACGAGCAGTACTTC. Its translation: CSARGGAGIPYEQYF.

This clonotype was found a few times. The J gene is TRBJ2-3, the V gene TRBV5-1, with 12 bases lining up with TRBD2. This CDR3 comprises 18 residues. Germline CDR1 reads SGHRS; CDR2 reads YFSETQ. Unmatched junction bases numbered 12, after V lost 4 bases and J lost 3 bases. The DNA for the CDR3 is TGCGCCAGCAGCATGACTAGCGGGAGACGTAGTGATACAGATACGCAGTATTTT. Its protein product is CASSMTSGRRSDTDTQYF.

The chain carries TRBV12-3 or TRBV12-4 and TRBJ2-3; D is unresolved. This CDR3 region has 17 residues. V lost 0 bases and J lost 0, with 13 bases in between. In DNA, the CDR3 is TGTGCCAGCAGTTTAGCGGTTTCCAGCCCTAGCACAGATACGCAGTATTTT. The encoded protein is CASSLAVSSPSTDTQYF.

The chain is built from TRBV20-1 and TRBJ2-1, with TRBD1 identical over 8 bases. CDR1 and CDR2 (germline): DFQATT, SNEGSKA (reference sequence). The ends lost 6 bases at V and 15 bases at J; junction bases unmatched: 16. There are 13 residues in the CDR3. The CDR3, as DNA: TGCAGTGCCCGTCACCCACAGGGGGACTTACTGTTCTTC. Translated: CSARHPQGDLLFF.

This clonotype has ten or more counts. The chain carries TRBV5-1 and TRBJ2-3; TRBD1 agrees at 8 bases. This CDR3 region has 16 residues. From germline, CDR1 is SGHRS and CDR2 YFSETQ. Trimming cost V 3 bases and J 5 bases; bases outside gene matches: 11. The CDR3 loop is CASSSHDRGDGDTQYF. CDR3 DNA: TGCGCCAGCAGCTCACACGACAGGGGAGATGGAGATACGCAGTATTTT.

The V gene is TRBV27, the J gene TRBJ1-5; D is ambiguous. Per germline, CDR1 MNHEY and CDR2 SMNVEV (reference sequence). This CDR3 is 13 amino acids long. V was pared by 0 bases and J by 7 bases, with 7 bases between. CDR3 amino acids: CASSLSGGQPQHF. CDR3 nucleotides: TGTGCCAGCAGTTTATCAGGTGGGCAGCCCCAGCATTTT.

The table lists this clonotype with a count of one. Relative to the germline gene, one junction end is altered; a read error may explain this. The chain couples TRBV7-6 to TRBJ1-3; D is perhaps TRBD1 (5 bases). The CDR3 is made up of 15 amino acids. From germline, CDR1 is SGHVS and CDR2 FNYEAQ. This chain's CDR3 is CACSRNGGPGNTIYF. CDR3 sequence (DNA): TGTGCCTGCAGCCGCAATGGGGGTCCTGGAAACACCATATATTTT.

This clonotype occurred many times. The chain is built from TRBV5-1 and TRBJ1-6; D gene ambiguous. The germline V gene encodes CDR1 SGHRS and CDR2 YFSETQ. V lost 1 base and J 1 base, leaving 15 bases between the germline ends. The CDR3 has 18 residues. CDR3 amino acids: CASSLKGTAGSYNSPLHF. Written as DNA, the CDR3 is TGCGCCAGCAGCTTGAAAGGCACCGCGGGTTCCTATAATTCACCCCTCCACTTT.

This clonotype occurred many times. The chain is built from TRBV20-1 and TRBJ1-3; D not resolved. The CDR3 runs 11 residues. With 6 bases removed from V and 0 bases from J, the gap between germline ends came to 3 bases. Looked up from germline, CDR1 is DFQATT and CDR2 is SNEGSKA (reference sequence). CDR3 DNA: TGCAGTGCCCACTCTGGAAACACCATATATTTT. As protein: CSAHSGNTIYF.

This clonotype has a count of ten or more. This chain links TRBV21-1 with TRBJ2-5; the table's D call TRBD1 went unverified against the DNA. TRBV21-1 corresponds to a pseudogene. The CDR3 has 14 residues. CDR3 sequence reads: CASSKAALQETQYF. In DNA form, the CDR3 reads TGTGCCAGCAGCAAAGCTGCCCTGCAAGAGACCCAGTACTTC.

The V and J genes are TRBV7-2 and TRBJ2-1; D is unclear. The CDR3 totals 14 residues. CDR1 is SGHTA and CDR2 is FQGNSA in the germline V gene. The germline V and J ends were trimmed by 5 bases and 9 bases, with 17 bases remaining between them. CDR3 sequence: CASSTDSSYFEQFF. The DNA of the CDR3 is TGTGCCAGCAGCACAGACTCCTCTTATTTTGAGCAGTTCTTC.